The 13 T cell receptor beta chains presented below share a single source sample, sequenced in a study of HIV-infected patients and healthy controls. Whole blood was used without fractionation, so all unsorted peripheral T cells were included. cDNA was made from 500 ng RNA using alpha and beta constant primers. Using multiplexing indices, alpha and beta chain libraries were generated apart by chain-specific third strand synthesis. TCRdb called the 5' RACE reads again in MiXCR, with one record for every CDR3 protein. Among around 26,000 distinct CDR3 sequences, 8% to 10% were seen once, and the ten largest hold about 4%. Specimen: blood. These receptors were obtained from an adult in good health.

In its sample, this clonotype was seen many times. The chain uses TRBV29-1 and TRBJ1-2, with 7 bases identical to TRBD1. CDR1 SQVTM and CDR2 ANQGSEA come from the germline V gene. The CDR3 spans 13 residues. CDR3 sequence (DNA): TGCAGTGACGGGACAGCGGAGATCTATGGCTACACCTTC. It codes for CSDGTAEIYGYTF.

This clonotype has more than one count but fewer than ten. This rearrangement joins TRBV12-3 or TRBV12-4 to TRBJ2-3, with 9 bases lining up with TRBD1. This CDR3 has 14 residues. J lost 3 bases, V lost 7 bases, and 5 bases had no gene match. This chain's CDR3 is CASMTGTGTDTQYF. CDR3 coding DNA: TGTGCCAGCATGACCGGGACAGGGACAGATACGCAGTATTTT.

This clonotype was seen ten or more times. The genes are TRBV20-1 and TRBJ2-1; possibly TRBD2 for D (6 bases). The germline gives CDR1 DFQATT, CDR2 SNEGSKA (reference sequence). Deletions cut 4 bases from V and 4 bases from J, with 20 bases between. This CDR3 spans 16 amino acids. The CDR3 DNA is TGCAGTGCTACGCAGATGGCGGGGCGATTATACAATGAGCAGTTCTTC. Protein sequence: CSATQMAGRLYNEQFF.

This clonotype has a count of ten or more. The rearrangement links TRBV5-4 to TRBJ2-7; 8 bases match TRBD1. Germline V lookup: CDR1 SGHNT, CDR2 YYREEE (reference sequence). The junction had 4 bases not matched to a gene; V was cut back by 3 bases and J by 2 bases. The CDR3 is 14 residues long. CDR3 sequence: CASSWGTGAYEQYF. As DNA, the CDR3 is TGTGCCAGCAGCTGGGGGACAGGAGCCTACGAGCAGTACTTC.

This clonotype appeared a few times. The J gene is TRBJ1-1, the V gene TRBV5-1; D might be TRBD1 (6 bases). Germline lookup yields CDR1 SGHRS and CDR2 YFSETQ. There are 14 residues in the CDR3. Trimming cost V 0 bases and J 8 bases, with 14 bases left between them. The CDR3 nucleotides read TGCGCCAGCAGCTTGGGGTCGGGACAACAAGAAGCTTTCTTT. Translating gives CASSLGSGQQEAFF.

At least ten counts were recorded for this clonotype. The V gene is TRBV12-3 or TRBV12-4, the J gene TRBJ1-5; weak D call: TRBD1 (6 bases). V was clipped by 6 bases and J by 5 bases, with 14 bases between them. The CDR3 is 14 residues long. The CDR3 spells CASSRGGGDQPQHF. CDR3 in DNA: TGTGCCAGCAGCCGCGGAGGGGGGGATCAGCCCCAGCATTTT.

This clonotype was found many times. The CDR3 loop is CASSQGEAGRSTYGYTF. CDR3 bases: TGTGCCAGCAGCCAAGGAGAAGCCGGCAGGAGCACGTATGGCTACACCTTC. The chain combines TRBV3-1 with TRBJ1-2; D call uncertain. Trimming took 1 base from V and 5 from J, leaving 20 bases between them. The germline CDR1 and CDR2 sequences are LGHDT and YNNKEL (reference sequence). The CDR3 is 17 residues long.

This clonotype occurred many times. This rearrangement joins TRBV7-3 to TRBJ2-2, with TRBD2 matching over 10 bases. Germline CDR1 is SGHTA and CDR2 is FQGTGA. J was trimmed by 4 bases and V by 5 bases; bases with no gene match: 7. This CDR3 contains 16 residues. The CDR3 DNA is TGTGCCAGCAGCCAATTCAGCGGGGGGGGCACCGGGGAGCTGTTTTTT. Encoded protein: CASSQFSGGGTGELFF.

This clonotype was recorded many times. The CDR3 here is CASSPTSGGAVYTQYF. The CDR3 DNA sequence: TGTGCCAGCAGCCCCACTAGCGGGGGGGCCGTCTATACGCAGTATTTT. The rearrangement uses TRBV7-2 and TRBJ2-3, with 13 bases lining up with TRBD2. This CDR3 spans 16 amino acids. Germline CDR1 SGHTA, CDR2 FQGNSA. The J segment lost 7 bases and the V segment lost 5 bases, leaving 9 bases of the junction unmatched.

This clonotype ranks as large. V is TRBV9 and J is TRBJ2-1; TRBD1 matches at 7 bases. This CDR3 contains 14 residues. With V trimmed by 3 bases and J by 15 bases, 15 bases remained unmatched. CDR1 SGDLS and CDR2 YYNGEE come from the germline V gene. CDR3 bases: TGTGCCAGCAGCGCTGGGACAGCCTACGACCTAGGGTTCTTC. Its translation: CASSAGTAYDLGFF.

The chain employs TRBV19 and TRBJ2-3, with 8 bases that match TRBD1. The CDR3 is made up of 15 amino acids. CDR1 LNHDA and CDR2 SQIVND come from the germline V gene (reference sequence). Germline trimming cut 3 bases from V and 5 bases from J; bases unmatched to any gene: 7. The CDR3 DNA reads TGTGCCAGTAGTATTCAGGCCGGACAGGGAGATACGCAGTATTTT. Its protein is CASSIQAGQGDTQYF.

This clonotype was observed at least ten times. The chain couples TRBV3-1 to TRBJ2-5; D uncertain. Per the germline V gene, CDR1 is LGHDT and CDR2 is YNNKEL (reference sequence). CDR3 length: 11 residues. V was shortened by 1 base and J by 5 bases, with 2 bases between the two germline ends. The CDR3 region has the DNA TGTGCCAGCAGCCAAGTCGAGACCCAGTACTTC. Residues: CASSQVETQYF.

This clonotype was recorded many times. This chain joins TRBV2 and TRBJ2-3, with 7 positions matching TRBD1. CDR3 size: 14 residues. Germline CDR1 is SNHLY and CDR2 is FYNNEI. Trimming took 9 bases from V and 2 from J; bases not matched to a gene: 8. CDR3 sequence reads: CASWDSANTDTQYF. The DNA for the CDR3 is TGTGCCAGTTGGGACAGTGCTAACACAGATACGCAGTATTTT.